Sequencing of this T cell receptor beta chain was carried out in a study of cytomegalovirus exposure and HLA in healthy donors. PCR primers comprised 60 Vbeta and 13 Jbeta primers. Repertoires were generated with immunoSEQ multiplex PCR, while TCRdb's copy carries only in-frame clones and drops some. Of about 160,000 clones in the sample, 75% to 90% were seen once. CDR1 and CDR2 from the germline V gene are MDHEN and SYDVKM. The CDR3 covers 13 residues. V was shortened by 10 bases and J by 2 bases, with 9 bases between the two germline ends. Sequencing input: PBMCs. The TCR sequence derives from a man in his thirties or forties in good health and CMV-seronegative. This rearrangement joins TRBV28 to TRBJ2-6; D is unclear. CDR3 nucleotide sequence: TGTGCCACTGACATCGCTGGGGCCAACGTCCTGACTTTC. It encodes CATDIAGANVLTF.